A single sample gave rise to the 22 T cell receptor beta chains below, sequenced in a study of blood T cells in healthy people across ages. A second about 7 to 11 cycle PCR used barcoded and J-beta primers. TCRdb fed the 5' RACE reads into MiXCR, producing one record per CDR3 protein. The sample shows about 780,000 distinct CDR3 sequences, about half of them seen only once. Specimen: blood. These receptors were collected from an older man in good health.

The chain carries TRBV3-1 and TRBJ2-7, with 10 nucleotides matching TRBD2. The CDR3 totals 15 residues. CDR1 is LGHDT, CDR2 YNNKEL, per germline (reference sequence). Trimming cost V 3 bases and J 7 bases; bases outside gene matches: 9. The CDR3 DNA is TGTGCCAGCAGCCATCTAGCGGGAGAACCGAATGAGCAGTACTTC. Protein sequence: CASSHLAGEPNEQYF.

This chain joins TRBV11-2 and TRBJ2-5; possible D gene TRBD2, 7 bases. The CDR3 length is 19 residues. Germline V lookup: CDR1 SGHAT, CDR2 FQNNGV. V lost 2 bases and J lost 5, with 27 bases in between. This chain's CDR3 is CASSLRLLPGGFSVETQYF. CDR3 nucleotide sequence: TGTGCCAGCAGCTTAAGGTTACTACCGGGGGGCTTCTCTGTGGAGACCCAGTACTTC.

The chain employs TRBV7-9 and TRBJ1-1; D perhaps matches TRBD1 (5 bases). V gave up 1 base and J gave up 10 bases, with 10 bases separating them. Germline CDR1 SEHNR, CDR2 FQNEAQ (reference sequence). CDR3 size: 12 residues. The CDR3 loop reads CASSLGGTGAFF. The DNA of the CDR3 is TGTGCCAGCAGCTTAGGAGGGACGGGAGCTTTCTTT.

This clonotype was seen only a few times. The rearrangement uses TRBV25-1 and TRBJ2-4, with 9 bases aligning to TRBD1. CDR1 is MGHDK, CDR2 SYGVNS, per germline. The J segment lost 7 bases and the V segment lost 0 bases, leaving 7 bases of the junction unmatched. This CDR3 has 16 amino acids. The CDR3 protein is CASSEYRAGTGNIQYF. Written as DNA, the CDR3 is TGTGCCAGCAGTGAATATCGCGCCGGGACAGGGAACATTCAGTACTTC.

This clonotype has just a few counts. The chain is built from TRBV7-2 and TRBJ2-7; D ambiguous. The CDR3 has 14 amino acids. V was clipped by 1 base and J by 3 bases, with 10 bases between them. Per germline, CDR1 SGHTA and CDR2 FQGNSA. The CDR3 coding sequence is TGTGCCAGCAGCTTAGGTCCCGAGTACTACGAGCAGTACTTC. It codes for CASSLGPEYYEQYF.

Details on this clonotype: This sequence may be a read error, since a much larger clone differs from it by one base. J is TRBJ2-1 and V is TRBV7-8; TRBD2 might be the D (6 bases). The J call may be incorrect, as the DNA end agrees better with TRBJ2-7. From germline, CDR1 is SGHVS and CDR2 FQNEAQ. The CDR3 extends over 14 amino acids. The DNA for the CDR3 is TGTGCCAGCCAACCGGGAGTTCAATCCAATGAGCAGTACTTC. Translation: CASQPGVQSNEQYF.

This chain uses TRBV10-3 with TRBJ2-3, with 7 nucleotides matching TRBD1. The CDR3 has 14 residues. The junction had 5 bases not matched to a gene; V was cut back by 6 bases and J by 2 bases. CDR1 is ENHRY, CDR2 SYGVKD, per germline. The CDR3 DNA sequence: TGTGCCATCAGACCCGGGACAGACACAGATACGCAGTATTTT. It yields the protein CAIRPGTDTDTQYF.

This chain joins TRBV5-4 and TRBJ2-5; weak D call: TRBD2 (6 bases). Matching the DNA end better, TRBJ2-1 makes the J call doubtful. Looked up from germline, CDR1 is SGHNT and CDR2 is YYREEE (reference sequence). The CDR3 has 14 amino acids. CDR3 DNA: TGTGCCGGTAAACTTGCGGGAAACCCAGAGACCCAGTTCTTC. This translates into CAGKLAGNPETQFF.

The rearrangement links TRBV6-2 or TRBV6-3 to TRBJ2-1; 13 bases map to TRBD2. Germline assignment: CDR1 MNHEY and CDR2 SVGEGT. V lost 8 bases and J lost 7; bases outside the gene matches: 11. This CDR3 comprises 16 residues. CDR3 bases: TGTGCCAGCTGCCTCAGACTAGCGGGAGGAAGGAATGAGCAGTTCTTC. It codes for CASCLRLAGGRNEQFF.

The chain couples TRBV24-1 to TRBJ2-1; no definite D call. The J call could be wrong; TRBJ2-7 is a better fit for the DNA end. CDR1 and CDR2 from the germline V gene are KGHDR and SFDVKD. The CDR3 consists of 13 residues. Here the CDR3 DNA reads TGTGCCACCAGTGATTGGACCTACAATGAGCAGTACTTC. This sequence encodes CATSDWTYNEQYF.

V usage is TRBV9 and J usage is TRBJ2-7; no clear D. Germline CDR1 and CDR2: SGDLS and YYNGEE. V lost 3 bases, J lost 6 bases, and 10 bases lay in between. The length of the CDR3 is 12 residues. CDR3 nucleotides: TGTGCCAGCAGCGCGAACTCCGGCGAGCAGTACTTC. It is translated as CASSANSGEQYF.

J is TRBJ2-3 and V is TRBV6-6, with TRBD2 identical over 12 bases. V dropped 2 bases and J dropped 7; count of bases not matched to a gene: 10. The CDR3 runs 17 residues. Germline values: CDR1 MNHNY, CDR2 SVGAGI (reference sequence). Here the CDR3 reads CASSYRLAGGTRYTQYF. CDR3 coding DNA: TGTGCCAGCAGTTACCGTCTAGCGGGAGGGACCCGGTATACGCAGTATTTT.

Only a few counts were recorded for this clonotype. The chain links TRBV7-9 to TRBJ2-7; 10 nucleotides agree with TRBD2. CDR1 is SEHNR and CDR2 is FQNEAQ in the germline V gene (reference sequence). With V trimmed by 4 bases and J by 2 bases, 5 bases remained unmatched. CDR3 size: 15 residues. The DNA of the CDR3 is TGTGCCAGCAGCTCCAGGACTAGCGGTACCTACGAGCAGTACTTC. It specifies CASSSRTSGTYEQYF.

The V and J genes are TRBV25-1 and TRBJ2-7; possible D gene TRBD1, 7 bases. CDR1 and CDR2 (germline): MGHDK, SYGVNS. The CDR3 totals 11 residues. Trimming took 5 bases from V and 9 from J, leaving 11 bases between them. CDR3 coding DNA: TGTGCCAGCAGTACAGGGGAGGTGCAGTACTTC. Its protein is CASSTGEVQYF.

With respect to this clonotype: A junction end diverges from the germline sequence, so it may reflect a read error. The chain recombines TRBV3-1 with TRBJ2-5, with a tentative D call TRBD2 (6 bases). The CDR3 sequence is 16 residues long. Germline-derived CDR1 and CDR2 are LGHDT and YNNKEL (reference sequence). Written as DNA, the CDR3 is TGTGCCGGCAGCGCATCCCACCTAGCGCTCCAAGAGACCCAGTACTTC. Its protein product is CAGSASHLALQETQYF.

This clonotype was recorded a few times. The chain couples TRBV20-1 to TRBJ2-7; unclear D gene. Trimming took 0 bases from V and 1 from J, leaving 13 bases between them. The CDR3 is 15 residues long. Germline V gives CDR1 DFQATT, CDR2 SNEGSKA (reference sequence). The CDR3 DNA follows: TGCAGTGCTAGAGACGGGTCTACCGCGTCCTACGAGCAGTACTTC. This sequence encodes CSARDGSTASYEQYF.

The chain is built from TRBV4-1 and TRBJ2-1, with 8 bases matching TRBD1. This CDR3 is 17 amino acids long. Germline values: CDR1 MGHRA, CDR2 YSYEKL. V shed 0 bases, J shed 7 bases, and the junction held 11 bases outside the gene matches. The CDR3 DNA follows: TGCGCCAGCAGCCAAGATTGGGCAGGGGGCCCCCCGAATGAGCAGTTCTTC. Protein product: CASSQDWAGGPPNEQFF.

This clonotype occurred once. The rearrangement uses TRBV11-2 and TRBJ2-1, with 9 bases aligning to TRBD1. Per germline, CDR1 SGHAT and CDR2 FQNNGV. The CDR3 length is 16 residues. Unmatched junction bases numbered 8, after V lost 3 bases and J lost 5 bases. In DNA, the CDR3 is TGTGCCAGCAGCTTCAGCACCGGGACAGGGAACAATGAGCAGTTCTTC. Its translation is CASSFSTGTGNNEQFF.

The chain employs TRBV12-3 or TRBV12-4 and TRBJ2-1; 8 nucleotides agree with TRBD1. J gave up 11 bases and V 4 bases, and 4 bases lay outside the gene matches. This CDR3 comprises 12 residues. CDR3 in amino acids: CASSWGQVKQFF. DNA for the CDR3: TGTGCCAGCAGTTGGGGACAGGTGAAGCAGTTCTTC.

This clonotype was seen only a few times. This sequence joins TRBV27 and TRBJ2-1, with TRBD2 matching over 7 bases. Losses at the gene ends were 6 bases for V and 4 bases for J; bases not matched to a gene: 15. This CDR3 is 17 amino acids long. Germline lookup yields CDR1 MNHEY and CDR2 SMNVEV (reference sequence). The CDR3 is CASSPLGAGVGYNEQFF. The CDR3 DNA reads as TGTGCCAGCAGCCCCCTTGGGGCGGGAGTAGGGTACAATGAGCAGTTCTTC.

The gene calls are TRBV27 and TRBJ2-1; TRBD2 might be the D (5 bases). This CDR3 is built from 14 residues. V was cut by 2 bases and J by 5 bases, with 10 bases left in between. Germline loops: CDR1 MNHEY, CDR2 SMNVEV (reference sequence). CDR3 sequence (DNA): TGTGCCAGCAGTTTAATTAGCGCCAACAATGAGCAGTTCTTC. It specifies CASSLISANNEQFF.

This clonotype was counted only a few times. The chain has TRBV12-3 or TRBV12-4 and TRBJ2-1; 8 nucleotides agree with TRBD2. Trimming took 8 bases from V and 8 from J; bases not matched to a gene: 11. The CDR3 consists of 14 residues. The CDR3 sequence is CASGGGAGGHEQFF. The DNA for the CDR3 is TGTGCCAGCGGTGGTGGTGCGGGAGGTCATGAGCAGTTCTTC.